The source of this T cell receptor beta chain is a study of sequential checkpoint blockade in melanoma (dated by TCRdb to between 2019 and 2020). In terms of the full investigation: Patients were assigned by 1:1 randomization to either first-line nivolumab followed by ipilimumab (arm A) or ipilimumab followed by nivolumab (arm B). Maintenance nivolumab came after each of the two trial sequences.

Comments on this clone: Its antigen remains undetermined. The sample holds no much larger clone one base away, and base qualities are not on file.

The CDR3 runs 17 residues from the cysteine to the phenylalanine. Left in the record is the CDR3 DNA by itself, 51 bases read in frame from the first base. Trimming takes 4 bases off V and 5 bases off J; junction bases not matched to a gene: 13. CDR1 and CDR2, looked up from the germline V gene, are SGDLS and YYNGEE. The treatment or condition label, as the study defines it: randomized to nivolumab then ipilimumab (arm A) or the reverse (arm B). None of the trial patients had been given prior DNA-damaging chemotherapy. On a FACS Aria II flow cytometer, live CD3+CD8+ cells that were negative for CD19 and CD56 were sorted from thawed PBMCs. Samples were obtained from patients with melanoma enrolled in CheckMate 064, a randomized, open-label phase II trial of sequential checkpoint blockade. Peripheral blood mononuclear cells were collected by leukapheresis, purified with Ficoll-Paque, and frozen in human serum with around 10% DMSO. Right after sorting, the blood CD3+CD8+ cells were verified to be >98% pure, and DNA extraction followed.

TCRbeta CDR3 regions were immunosequenced from genomic DNA with the immunoSEQ Assay. Before high-throughput sequencing, genomic DNA was amplified using bias-controlled multiplex PCR. The study's processing was this. To quantify the absolute abundance of each unique TCRbeta CDR3 region, the sequences were collapsed and filtered. Clonality was defined as 1 minus Pielou's evenness and was calculated using productive rearrangements only. A previously published method was used to identify clones with significantly greater frequencies in on-treatment samples than in baseline samples. As stored in TCRdb, this immuneACCESS dataset retains in-frame rearrangements with V and J assigned. A fraction of the clones does not appear; measured against another copy, unresolved V genes explain less than half of the discrepancy, and the remainder lacks a known reason. The D gene and trimming were derived from the DNA, and the V and J assignments and clone size from that table. The table for this sample lists more than 10,000 clones; approximately 63% of them were counted only once. The top ten hold about 23% of the sample.

The paper's findings and limits, for the study overall: The response-prediction model combining TCR metrics and mutation burden needs validation in larger, independent patient cohorts.

The chain joins TRBV9 to TRBJ2-2; the central 8 bases match TRBD2. Sequenced here: CD8+ T cells sorted from blood (inferred from file names), sampled from a patient given nivolumab and ipilimumab in sequence. This receptor was identified in a human donor with melanoma. In nucleotides, the sequence is TGTGCCAGCAGCCCCCAACGGGGGGGATTTACGACCGGGGAGCTGTTTTTT. Its product reads: CASSPQRGGFTTGELFF.